This T cell receptor (beta chain) was retrieved from a study of cytomegalovirus exposure and HLA in healthy donors. The study, taken as a whole, reports: Among TCR beta chains, those listed as cytomegalovirus-associated numbered around 180.

The PCR was carried out with 60 Vbeta primers and 13 Jbeta primers. Data came from immunoSEQ multiplex PCR; TCRdb stores just in-frame clones and leaves some out. The table counts 50,000 to 60,000 clones; around 4% lies in the top ten. Germline V gene sequence: CDR1 SGDLS, CDR2 YYNGEE. V was clipped by 4 bases and J by 8 bases, with 7 bases between them. The CDR3 totals 11 residues. Regarding this clone: Its specificity is unknown.

The origin of this receptor is a male donor in good health and CMV-seronegative. This chain links TRBV9 with TRBJ2-1; D is possibly TRBD1 (5 bases). Sequencing used PBMCs. CDR3 region: CASSRGYEQFF. CDR3 coding DNA: TGTGCCAGCAGCAGGGGCTATGAGCAGTTCTTC.